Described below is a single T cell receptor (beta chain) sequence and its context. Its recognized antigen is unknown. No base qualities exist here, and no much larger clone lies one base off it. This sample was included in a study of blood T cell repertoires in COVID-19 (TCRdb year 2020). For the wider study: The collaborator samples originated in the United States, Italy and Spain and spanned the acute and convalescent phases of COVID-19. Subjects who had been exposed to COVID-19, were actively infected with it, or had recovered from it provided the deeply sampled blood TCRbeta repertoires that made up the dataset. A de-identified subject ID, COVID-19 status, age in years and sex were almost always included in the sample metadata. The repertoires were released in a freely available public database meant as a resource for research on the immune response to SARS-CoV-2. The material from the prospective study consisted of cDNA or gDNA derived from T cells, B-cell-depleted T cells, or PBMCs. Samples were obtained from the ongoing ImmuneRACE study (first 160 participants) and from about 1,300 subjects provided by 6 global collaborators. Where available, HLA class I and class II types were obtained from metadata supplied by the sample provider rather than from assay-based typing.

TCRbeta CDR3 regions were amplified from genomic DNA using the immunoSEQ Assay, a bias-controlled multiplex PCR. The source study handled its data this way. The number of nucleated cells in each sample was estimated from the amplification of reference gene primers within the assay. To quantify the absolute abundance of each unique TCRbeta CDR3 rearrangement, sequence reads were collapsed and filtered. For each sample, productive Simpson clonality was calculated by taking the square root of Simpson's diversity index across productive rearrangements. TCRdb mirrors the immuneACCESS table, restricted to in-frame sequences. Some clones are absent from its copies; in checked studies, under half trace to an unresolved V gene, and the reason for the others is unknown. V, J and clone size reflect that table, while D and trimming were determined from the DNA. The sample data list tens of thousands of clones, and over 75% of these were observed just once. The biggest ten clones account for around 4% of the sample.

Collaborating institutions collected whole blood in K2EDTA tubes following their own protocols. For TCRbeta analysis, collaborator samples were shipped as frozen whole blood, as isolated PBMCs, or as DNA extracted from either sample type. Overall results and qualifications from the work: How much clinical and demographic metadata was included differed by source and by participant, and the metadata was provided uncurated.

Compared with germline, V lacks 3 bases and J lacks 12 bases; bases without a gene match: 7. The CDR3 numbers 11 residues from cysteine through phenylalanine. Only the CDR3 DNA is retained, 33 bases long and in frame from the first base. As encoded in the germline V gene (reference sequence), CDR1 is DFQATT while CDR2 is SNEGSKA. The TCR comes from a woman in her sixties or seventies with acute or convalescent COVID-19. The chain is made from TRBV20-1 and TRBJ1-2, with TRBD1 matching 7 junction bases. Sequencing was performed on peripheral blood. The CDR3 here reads CSARTGSANTF. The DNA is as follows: TGCAGTGCTAGGACAGGGAGCGCGAACACCTTC.